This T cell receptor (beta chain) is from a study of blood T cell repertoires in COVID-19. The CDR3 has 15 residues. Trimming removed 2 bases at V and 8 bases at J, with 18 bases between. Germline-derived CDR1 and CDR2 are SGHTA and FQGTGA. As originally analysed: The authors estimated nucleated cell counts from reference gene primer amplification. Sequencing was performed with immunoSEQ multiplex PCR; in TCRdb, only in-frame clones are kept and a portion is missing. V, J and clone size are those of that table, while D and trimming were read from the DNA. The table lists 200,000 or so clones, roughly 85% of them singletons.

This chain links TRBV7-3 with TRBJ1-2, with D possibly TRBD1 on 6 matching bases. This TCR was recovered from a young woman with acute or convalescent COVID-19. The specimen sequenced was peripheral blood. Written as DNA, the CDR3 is TGTGCCAGCAGCTTATCCGACAGATCAGGGGACGGCTACACCTTC. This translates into CASSLSDRSGDGYTF.